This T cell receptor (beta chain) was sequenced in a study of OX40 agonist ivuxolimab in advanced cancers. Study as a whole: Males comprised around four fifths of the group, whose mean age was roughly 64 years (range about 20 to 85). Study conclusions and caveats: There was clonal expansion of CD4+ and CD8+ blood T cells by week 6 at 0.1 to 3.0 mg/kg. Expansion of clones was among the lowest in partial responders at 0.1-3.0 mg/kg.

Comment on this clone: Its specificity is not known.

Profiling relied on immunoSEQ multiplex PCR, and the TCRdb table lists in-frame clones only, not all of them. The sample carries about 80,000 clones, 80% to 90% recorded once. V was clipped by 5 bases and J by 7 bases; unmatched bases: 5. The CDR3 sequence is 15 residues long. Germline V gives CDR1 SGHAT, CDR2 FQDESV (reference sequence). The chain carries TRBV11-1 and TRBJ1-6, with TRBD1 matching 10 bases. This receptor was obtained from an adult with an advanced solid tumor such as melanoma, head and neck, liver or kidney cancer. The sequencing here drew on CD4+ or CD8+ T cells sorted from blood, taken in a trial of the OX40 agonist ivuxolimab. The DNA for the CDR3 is TGTGCCAGCAGCAGAGGACAGGGGGGGAATTCACCCCTCCACTTT. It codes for CASSRGQGGNSPLHF.